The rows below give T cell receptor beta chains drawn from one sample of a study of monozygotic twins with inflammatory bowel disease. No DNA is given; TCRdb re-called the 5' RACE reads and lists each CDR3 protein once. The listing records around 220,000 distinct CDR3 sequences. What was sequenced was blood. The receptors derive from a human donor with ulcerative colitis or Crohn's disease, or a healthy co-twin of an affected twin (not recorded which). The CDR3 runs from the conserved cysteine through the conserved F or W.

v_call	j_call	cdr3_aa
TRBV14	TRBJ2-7	CASSRNTLAYEQYF
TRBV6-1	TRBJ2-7	CASSEPVTSGGYEQYF
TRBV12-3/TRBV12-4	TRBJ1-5	CASSFEQGARGQPQHF
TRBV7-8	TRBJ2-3	CASSAPGGRTDTQYF
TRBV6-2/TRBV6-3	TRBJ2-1	CASSYTTSSYNEQFF
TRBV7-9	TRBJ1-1	CASSSDRGSNTEAFF
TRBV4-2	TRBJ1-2	CASSQGQGSVNYGYTF
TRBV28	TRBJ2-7	CASSFEQGTSYEQYF
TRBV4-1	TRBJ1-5	CASSQEMGPNQPQHF
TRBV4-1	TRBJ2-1	CASSQETGKRGSNEQFF
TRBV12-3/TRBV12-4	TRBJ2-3	CASSLQGGSTQYF
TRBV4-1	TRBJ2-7	CASSQGGTSTYEQYF
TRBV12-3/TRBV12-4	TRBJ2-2	CASSTAQGARAGELFF
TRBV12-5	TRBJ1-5	CASGFPGTGGNQPQHF
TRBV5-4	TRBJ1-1	CASSWFNTEAFF